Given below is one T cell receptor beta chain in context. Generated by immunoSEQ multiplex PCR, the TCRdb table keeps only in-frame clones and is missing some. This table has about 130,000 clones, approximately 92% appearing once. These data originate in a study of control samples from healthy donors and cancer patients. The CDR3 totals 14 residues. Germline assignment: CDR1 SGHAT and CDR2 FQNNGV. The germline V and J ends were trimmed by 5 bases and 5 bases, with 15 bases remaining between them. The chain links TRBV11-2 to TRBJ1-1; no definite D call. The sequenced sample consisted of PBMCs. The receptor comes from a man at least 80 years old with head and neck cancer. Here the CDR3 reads CASSPSVGGTEAFF. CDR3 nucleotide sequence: TGTGCCAGCAGCCCCTCCGTTGGTGGGACTGAAGCTTTCTTT.